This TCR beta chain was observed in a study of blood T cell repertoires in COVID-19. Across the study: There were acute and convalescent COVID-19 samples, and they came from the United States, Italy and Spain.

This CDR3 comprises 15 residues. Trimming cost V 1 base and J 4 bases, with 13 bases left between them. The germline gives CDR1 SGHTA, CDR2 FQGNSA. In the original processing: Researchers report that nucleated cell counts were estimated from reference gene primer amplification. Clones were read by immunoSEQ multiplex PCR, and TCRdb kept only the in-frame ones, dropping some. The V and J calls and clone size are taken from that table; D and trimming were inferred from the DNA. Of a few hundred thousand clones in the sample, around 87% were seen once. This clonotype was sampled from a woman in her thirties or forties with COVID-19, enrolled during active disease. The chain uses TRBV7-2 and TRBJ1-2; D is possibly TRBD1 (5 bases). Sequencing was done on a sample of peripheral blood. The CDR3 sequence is CASSLGGARFYGYTF. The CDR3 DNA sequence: TGTGCCAGCAGCTTAGGCGGGGCGCGGTTCTATGGCTACACCTTC.